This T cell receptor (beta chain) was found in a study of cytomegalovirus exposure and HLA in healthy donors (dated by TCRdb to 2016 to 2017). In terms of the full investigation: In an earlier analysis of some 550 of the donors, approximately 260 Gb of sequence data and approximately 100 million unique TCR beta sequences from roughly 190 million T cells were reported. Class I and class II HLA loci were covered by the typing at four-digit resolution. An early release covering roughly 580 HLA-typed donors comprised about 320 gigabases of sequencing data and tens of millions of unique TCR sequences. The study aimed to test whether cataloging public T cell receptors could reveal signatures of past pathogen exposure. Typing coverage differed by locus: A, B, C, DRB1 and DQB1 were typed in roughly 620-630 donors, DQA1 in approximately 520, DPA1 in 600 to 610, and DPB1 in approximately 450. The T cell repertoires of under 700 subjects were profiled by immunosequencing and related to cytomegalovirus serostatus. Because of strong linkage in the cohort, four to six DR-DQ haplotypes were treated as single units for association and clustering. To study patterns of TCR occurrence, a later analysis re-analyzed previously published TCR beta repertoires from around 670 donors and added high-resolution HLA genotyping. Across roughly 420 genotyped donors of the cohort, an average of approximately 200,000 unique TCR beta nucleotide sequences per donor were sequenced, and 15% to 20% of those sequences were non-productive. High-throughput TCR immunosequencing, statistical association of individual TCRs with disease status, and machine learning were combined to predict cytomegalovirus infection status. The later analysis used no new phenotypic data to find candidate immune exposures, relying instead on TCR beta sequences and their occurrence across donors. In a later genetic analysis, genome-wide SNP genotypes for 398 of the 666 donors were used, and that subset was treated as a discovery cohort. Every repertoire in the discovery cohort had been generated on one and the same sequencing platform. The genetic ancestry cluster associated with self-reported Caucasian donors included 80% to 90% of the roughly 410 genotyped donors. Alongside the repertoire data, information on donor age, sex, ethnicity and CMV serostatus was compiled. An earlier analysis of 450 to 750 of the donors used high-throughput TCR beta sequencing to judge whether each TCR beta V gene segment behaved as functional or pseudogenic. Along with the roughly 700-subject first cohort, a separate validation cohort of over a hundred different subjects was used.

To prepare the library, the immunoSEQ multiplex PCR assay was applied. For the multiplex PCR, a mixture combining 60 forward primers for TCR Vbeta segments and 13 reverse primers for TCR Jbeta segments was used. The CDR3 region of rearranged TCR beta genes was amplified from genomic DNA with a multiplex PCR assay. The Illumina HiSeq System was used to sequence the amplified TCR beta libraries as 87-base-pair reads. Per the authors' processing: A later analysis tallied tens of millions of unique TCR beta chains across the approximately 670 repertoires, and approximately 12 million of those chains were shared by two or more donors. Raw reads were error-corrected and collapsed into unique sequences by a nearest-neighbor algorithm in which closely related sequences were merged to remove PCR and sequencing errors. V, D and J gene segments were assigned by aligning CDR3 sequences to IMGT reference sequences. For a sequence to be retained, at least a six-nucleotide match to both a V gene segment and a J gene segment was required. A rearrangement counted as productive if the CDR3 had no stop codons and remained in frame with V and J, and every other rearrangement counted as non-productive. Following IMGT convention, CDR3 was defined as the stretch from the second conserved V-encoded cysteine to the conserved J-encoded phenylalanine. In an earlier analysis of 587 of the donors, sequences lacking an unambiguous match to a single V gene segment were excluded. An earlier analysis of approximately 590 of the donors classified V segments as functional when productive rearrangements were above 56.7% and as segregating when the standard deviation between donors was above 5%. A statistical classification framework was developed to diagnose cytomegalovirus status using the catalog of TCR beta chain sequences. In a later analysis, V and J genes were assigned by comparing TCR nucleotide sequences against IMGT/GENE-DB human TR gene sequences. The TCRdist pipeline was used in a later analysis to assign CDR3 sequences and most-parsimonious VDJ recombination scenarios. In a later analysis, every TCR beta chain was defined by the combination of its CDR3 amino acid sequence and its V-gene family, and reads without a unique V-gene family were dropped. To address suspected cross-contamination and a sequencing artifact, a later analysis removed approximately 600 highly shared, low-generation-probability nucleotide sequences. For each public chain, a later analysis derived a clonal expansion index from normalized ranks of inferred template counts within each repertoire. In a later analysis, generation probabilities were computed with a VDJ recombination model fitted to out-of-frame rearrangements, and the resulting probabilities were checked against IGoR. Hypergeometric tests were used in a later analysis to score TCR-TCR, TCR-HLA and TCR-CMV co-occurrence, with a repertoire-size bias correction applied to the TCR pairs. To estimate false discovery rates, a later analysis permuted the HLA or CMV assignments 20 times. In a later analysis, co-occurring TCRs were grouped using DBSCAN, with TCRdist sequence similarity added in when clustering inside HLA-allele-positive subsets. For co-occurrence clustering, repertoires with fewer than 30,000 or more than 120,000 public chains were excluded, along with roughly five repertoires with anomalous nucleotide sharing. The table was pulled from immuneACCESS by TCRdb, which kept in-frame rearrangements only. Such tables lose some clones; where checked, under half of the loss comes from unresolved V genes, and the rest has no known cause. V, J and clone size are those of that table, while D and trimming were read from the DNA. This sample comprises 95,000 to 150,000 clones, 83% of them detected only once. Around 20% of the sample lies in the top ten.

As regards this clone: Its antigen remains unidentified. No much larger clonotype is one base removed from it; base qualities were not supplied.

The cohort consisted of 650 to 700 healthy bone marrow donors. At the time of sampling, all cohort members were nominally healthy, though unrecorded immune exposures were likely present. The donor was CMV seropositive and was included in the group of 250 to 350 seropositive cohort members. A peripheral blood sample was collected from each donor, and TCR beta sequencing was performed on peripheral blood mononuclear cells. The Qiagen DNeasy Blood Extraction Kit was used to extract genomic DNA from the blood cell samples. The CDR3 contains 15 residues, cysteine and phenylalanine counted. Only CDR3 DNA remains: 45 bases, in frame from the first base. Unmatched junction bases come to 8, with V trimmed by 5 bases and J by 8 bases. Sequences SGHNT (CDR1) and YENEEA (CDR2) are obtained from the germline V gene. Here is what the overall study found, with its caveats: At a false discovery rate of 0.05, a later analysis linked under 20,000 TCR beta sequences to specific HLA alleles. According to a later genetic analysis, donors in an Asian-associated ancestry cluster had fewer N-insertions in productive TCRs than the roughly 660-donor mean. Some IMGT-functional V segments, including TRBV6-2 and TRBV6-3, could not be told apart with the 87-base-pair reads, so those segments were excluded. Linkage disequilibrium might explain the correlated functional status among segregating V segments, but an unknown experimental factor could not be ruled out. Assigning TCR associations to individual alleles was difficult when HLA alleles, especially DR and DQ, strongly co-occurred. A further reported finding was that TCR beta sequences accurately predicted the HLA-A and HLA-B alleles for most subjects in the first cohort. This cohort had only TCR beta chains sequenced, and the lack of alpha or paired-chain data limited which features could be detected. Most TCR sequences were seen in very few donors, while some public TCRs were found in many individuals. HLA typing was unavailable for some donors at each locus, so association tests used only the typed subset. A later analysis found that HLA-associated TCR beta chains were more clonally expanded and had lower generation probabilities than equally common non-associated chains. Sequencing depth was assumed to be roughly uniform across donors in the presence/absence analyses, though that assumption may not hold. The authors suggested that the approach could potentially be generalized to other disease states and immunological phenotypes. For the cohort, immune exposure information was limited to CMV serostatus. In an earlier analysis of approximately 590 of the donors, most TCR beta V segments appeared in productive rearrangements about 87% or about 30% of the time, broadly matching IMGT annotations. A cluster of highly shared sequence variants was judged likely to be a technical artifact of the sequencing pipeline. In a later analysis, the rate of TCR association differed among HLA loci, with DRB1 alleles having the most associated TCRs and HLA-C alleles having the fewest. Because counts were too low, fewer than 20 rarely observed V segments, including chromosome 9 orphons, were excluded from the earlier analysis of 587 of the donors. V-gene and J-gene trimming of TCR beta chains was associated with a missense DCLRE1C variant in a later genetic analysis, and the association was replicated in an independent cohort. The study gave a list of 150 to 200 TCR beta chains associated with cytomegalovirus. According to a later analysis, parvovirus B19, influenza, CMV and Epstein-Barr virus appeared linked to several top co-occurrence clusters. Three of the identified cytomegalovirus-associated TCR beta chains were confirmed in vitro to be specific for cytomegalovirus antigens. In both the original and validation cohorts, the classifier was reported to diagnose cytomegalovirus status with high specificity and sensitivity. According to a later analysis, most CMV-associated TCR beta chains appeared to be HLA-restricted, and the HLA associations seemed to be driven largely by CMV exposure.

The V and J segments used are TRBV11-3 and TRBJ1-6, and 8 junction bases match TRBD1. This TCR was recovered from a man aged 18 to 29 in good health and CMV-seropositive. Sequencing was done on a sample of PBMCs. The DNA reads TGTGCCAGCAGCATACAACAGGGGGTGGATTCACCCCTCCACTTT. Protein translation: CASSIQQGVDSPLHF.